These 31 T cell receptor beta chains came from one sample sequenced in a study of T cell responses to AZD1222 COVID-19 vaccine. The assay was immunoSEQ multiplex PCR, and TCRdb's table has in-frame clones only and misses some. The sample comprises 95,000 to 130,000 clones, 92% of which are singletons, and roughly 1.5% rests with the top ten. The sample in question was peripheral blood, obtained 28 days after the second AZD1222 dose. These receptors came from an adult who received the AZD1222 COVID-19 vaccine.

The CDR3 coding sequence is TGTGCCAGCACCTCGGGGACACAAAATCAGCCCCAGCATTTT. It is translated as CASTSGTQNQPQHF. The chain recombines TRBV5-5 with TRBJ1-5; tentatively, D is TRBD1 (6 bases). Per germline, CDR1 SGHKS and CDR2 YYEKEE (reference sequence). CDR3 length: 14 amino acids. Trimming removed 6 bases from V and 4 bases from J, with 14 bases in between.

DNA of the CDR3: TGCGCCAGCAGTCAGGGGGGTACAAGTACTTACGAGCAGTACTTC. Residues: CASSQGGTSTYEQYF. This chain joins TRBV5-1 and TRBJ2-7, with a weak D call TRBD1 (7 bases). CDR1 is SGHRS and CDR2 is YFSETQ in the germline V gene. The CDR3 is 15 amino acids. Trimming took off 5 bases at V and 4 bases at J, with 19 bases between the two ends.

V is TRBV4-2 and J is TRBJ1-4, with D tentatively TRBD1 (6 bases). In germline, CDR1 is LGHNA, CDR2 YNFKEQ. The CDR3 is 16 residues long. Trimming removed 1 base at V and 5 bases at J, with 14 bases between. CDR3 coding DNA: TGTGCCAGCAGCCAAGCGGGTGGGAGGGGGAATGAAAAACTGTTTTTT. It specifies CASSQAGGRGNEKLFF.

The table lists this clone with a count of one. The rearrangement joins TRBV27 to TRBJ2-7, with D tentatively TRBD1 (7 bases). The germline V gene encodes CDR1 MNHEY and CDR2 SMNVEV (reference sequence). V gave up 5 bases and J gave up 2 bases, with 19 bases separating them. The CDR3 sequence is 16 residues long. CDR3 coding DNA: TGTGCCAGCAGTCCCTCCGGGGGACAGAAAACCTACGAGCAGTACTTC. Translating gives CASSPSGGQKTYEQYF.

This chain uses TRBV28 with TRBJ2-7; 7 positions match TRBD2. The CDR3 covers 14 residues. CDR1 is MDHEN, CDR2 SYDVKM, per germline. V shed 6 bases, J shed 5 bases, and the junction held 10 bases outside the gene matches. The CDR3 nucleotides are TGTGCCAGCAGCACCCGGACTAGTCCCCACGAGCAGTACTTC. It codes for CASSTRTSPHEQYF.

Comment on this clone: One end of the junction fails to match germline, which may point to a read error. The chain combines TRBV7-2 with TRBJ2-7, with D possibly being TRBD1 (5 bases). The CDR3 has 14 residues. Germline CDR1 and CDR2: SGHTA and FQGNSA. CDR3 sequence reads: CASTLQDGSYEQYF. The CDR3 coding sequence is TGTGCCAGCACCTTACAGGACGGATCCTACGAGCAGTACTTC.

The chain links TRBV7-9 to TRBJ1-5, with 9 nucleotides matching TRBD1. The CDR3 is 15 residues long. V trimming: 5 bases; J trimming: 4 bases; junction bases outside the gene matches: 6. The V gene's germline CDR1 is SEHNR and CDR2 FQNEAQ (reference sequence). CDR3 in amino acids: CASSQGQGENQPQHF. The CDR3 coding sequence is TGTGCCAGCAGCCAGGGACAGGGCGAAAATCAGCCCCAGCATTTT.

The V gene is TRBV28, the J gene TRBJ1-5; 9 positions match TRBD1. In germline, CDR1 is MDHEN, CDR2 SYDVKM. Trimming cost V 7 bases and J 1 base; bases outside gene matches: 8. This CDR3 region has 16 residues. CDR3 protein: CASTPGQGLSNQPQHF. The DNA of the CDR3 is TGTGCCAGCACCCCGGGACAGGGTTTGAGCAATCAGCCCCAGCATTTT. The full variable domain, completed using reference TRBV28 and TRBJ1-5, is DVKVTQSSRYLVKRTGEKVFLECVQDMDHENMFWYRQDPGLGLRLIYFSYDVKMKEKGDIPEGYSVSREKKERFSLILESASTNQTSMYLCASTPGQGLSNQPQHFGDGTRLSIL.

The chain links TRBV7-6 to TRBJ1-4, with TRBD1 as a possible D gene (5 bases). Trimming removed 4 bases from V and 1 base from J, with 7 bases in between. CDR1 and CDR2 (germline): SGHVS, FNYEAQ. This CDR3 has 14 residues. This CDR3 is CASSWGGTNEKLFF. CDR3 nucleotides: TGTGCCAGCAGCTGGGGGGGAACTAATGAAAAACTGTTTTTT.

This sequence joins TRBV12-3 or TRBV12-4 and TRBJ1-1; D remains unclear. V gave up 2 bases and J gave up 10 bases, with 5 bases separating them. CDR3 length: 10 residues. Here the CDR3 reads CASSLLGAFF. The DNA of the CDR3 is TGTGCCAGCAGTTTATTGGGAGCTTTCTTT.

CDR3 protein: CAISESMAGEYNEQFF. Here the CDR3 DNA reads TGTGCCATCAGTGAGTCGATGGCAGGGGAATACAATGAGCAGTTCTTC. The chain has TRBV10-3 and TRBJ2-1; tentative D call: TRBD1 (6 bases). Per germline, CDR1 ENHRY and CDR2 SYGVKD. This CDR3 has 16 amino acids. V dropped 0 bases and J dropped 4 bases, with 13 bases sitting between them.

This clone was observed a single time. V and J are TRBV29-1 and TRBJ2-7; 8 nucleotides agree with TRBD2. Germline V gene lookup returns CDR1 SQVTM and CDR2 ANQGSEA. The CDR3 loop spans 13 amino acids. V trimming: 6 bases; J trimming: 2 bases; junction bases outside the gene matches: 6. For the CDR3, the DNA is TGCAGCGTCTTGAACGGGAGGGCCTACGAGCAGTACTTC. Translated, it gives CSVLNGRAYEQYF.

The chain employs TRBV4-1 and TRBJ2-1; D gene ambiguous. Germline-derived CDR1 and CDR2 are MGHRA and YSYEKL. The CDR3 extends over 12 amino acids. The V and J ends lost 1 base and 6 bases respectively, with 4 bases between them. The CDR3 DNA reads as TGCGCCAGCAGCCAAGCTCCCAATGAGCAGTTCTTC. Protein product: CASSQAPNEQFF.

The chain recombines TRBV20-1 with TRBJ2-2; TRBD2 is a possible D gene (6 bases). V lost 3 bases and J 1 base, leaving 15 bases between the germline ends. Germline V gives CDR1 DFQATT, CDR2 SNEGSKA (reference sequence). The CDR3 totals 16 residues. CDR3 DNA: TGCAGTGCTAGTGGCTGGGGACTGCAGAACACCGGGGAGCTGTTTTTT. This sequence encodes CSASGWGLQNTGELFF.

This clone has just one count. The DNA of the CDR3 is TGTGCCAGCAGACCAAGGGGTTTGAGCGGGGAGCTGTTTTTT. Its protein product is CASRPRGLSGELFF. The rearrangement joins TRBV9 to TRBJ2-2, with a tentative D call TRBD1 (5 bases). The CDR3 length is 14 residues. The germline V and J ends were trimmed by 5 bases and 7 bases, with 15 bases remaining between them. Germline V gives CDR1 SGDLS, CDR2 YYNGEE.

This clone was seen a single time. The chain links TRBV7-9 to TRBJ1-3; tentative D call: TRBD1 (5 bases). V gave up 1 base and J gave up 6 bases, with 13 bases separating them. This CDR3 has 15 amino acids. Germline V gene lookup returns CDR1 SEHNR and CDR2 FQNEAQ (reference sequence). The CDR3 nucleotides are TGTGCCAGCAGCTTAGACACGGGGGTTCAAAACACCATATATTTT. Protein: CASSLDTGVQNTIYF.

This chain links TRBV5-4 with TRBJ2-7, with 9 nucleotides matching TRBD2. This CDR3 region has 17 residues. Germline lookup yields CDR1 SGHNT and CDR2 YYREEE (reference sequence). V dropped 2 bases and J dropped 5; count of bases not matched to a gene: 14. The DNA of the CDR3 is TGTGCCAGCAGCTTTTCTGGTCGGCTAGCGGGACCCAACGAGCAGTACTTC. Protein sequence: CASSFSGRLAGPNEQYF.

This clone was detected a few times. This chain connects TRBV27 to TRBJ1-6; D is ambiguous. This CDR3 comprises 16 residues. Trimming removed 5 bases at V and 7 bases at J, with 18 bases between. CDR1 is MNHEY, CDR2 SMNVEV, per germline (reference sequence). CDR3 nucleotide sequence: TGTGCCAGCAGTCTCACCCGACCGCGATCAAATTCACCCCTCCACTTT. Translated: CASSLTRPRSNSPLHF.

Only a few counts were recorded for this clone. The CDR3, as DNA: TGTGCCAGCAGCCGGACGGCCAACTCTGGAAACACCATATATTTT. Translating gives CASSRTANSGNTIYF. V usage is TRBV7-9 and J usage is TRBJ1-3; D is ambiguous. Trimming took 5 bases from V and 0 from J, leaving 11 bases between them. This CDR3 comprises 15 residues. Germline loops: CDR1 SEHNR, CDR2 FQNEAQ (reference sequence).

This chain links TRBV28 with TRBJ1-1, with 8 bases fitting TRBD1. V gave up 6 bases and J gave up 5 bases; unmatched junction bases: 5. Germline lookup yields CDR1 MDHEN and CDR2 SYDVKM. The CDR3 is made up of 13 amino acids. The CDR3: CASRTQGETEAFF. Here the CDR3 DNA reads TGTGCCAGCAGGACACAGGGGGAGACTGAAGCTTTCTTT.

The chain carries TRBV4-1 and TRBJ2-1; 13 bases map to TRBD2. Germline lookup yields CDR1 MGHRA and CDR2 YSYEKL. Trimming took 2 bases from V and 8 from J; bases not matched to a gene: 6. The CDR3 is 16 residues long. CDR3 in DNA: TGCGCCAGCAGCCAACGGACTAGCGGGAGTAGCGATGAGCAGTTCTTC. Its translation is CASSQRTSGSSDEQFF.

J is TRBJ2-5 and V is TRBV5-1, with 7 bases aligning to TRBD2. The CDR3 is 16 amino acids. Germline CDR1 reads SGHRS; CDR2 reads YFSETQ. Trimming took 4 bases from V and 4 from J; bases not matched to a gene: 13. The CDR3 DNA sequence: TGCGCCAGCAGCAGCTTGGCTGGGGGAGGGGCAGAGACCCAGTACTTC. This encodes CASSSLAGGGAETQYF.

The CDR3 sequence: CASSKDTGADTEAFF. CDR3 nucleotide sequence: TGTGCCAGCAGTAAGGATACAGGGGCGGACACTGAAGCTTTCTTT. V and J are TRBV2 and TRBJ1-1, with 7 nucleotides matching TRBD1. Germline V gene sequence: CDR1 SNHLY, CDR2 FYNNEI. The length of the CDR3 is 15 residues. J lost 3 bases, V lost 5 bases, and 9 bases had no gene match.

V is TRBV2 and J is TRBJ2-1; 8 nucleotides agree with TRBD2. The V gene end was trimmed by 5 bases and the J gene end by 7 bases; junction bases not matched to a gene: 10. Germline values: CDR1 SNHLY, CDR2 FYNNEI. This CDR3 comprises 15 residues. The DNA for the CDR3 is TGTGCCAGCAGTACGGGAGGGCCGGTTAAAAATGAGCAGTTCTTC. Its protein is CASSTGGPVKNEQFF.

The rearrangement joins TRBV28 to TRBJ1-6, with TRBD1 matching over 7 bases. From germline, CDR1 is MDHEN and CDR2 SYDVKM. V lost 2 bases, J lost 4 bases, and 5 bases stayed unmatched. This CDR3 region has 16 residues. The CDR3, as DNA: TGTGCCAGCAGTTTACGGGACAGTTTTTATAATTCACCCCTCCACTTT. Its translation is CASSLRDSFYNSPLHF.

CDR3 loop: CASRHYRGRASYNSPLHF. CDR3 bases: TGTGCCAGCAGACACTACAGGGGGCGCGCCTCCTATAATTCACCCCTCCACTTT. This chain uses TRBV28 with TRBJ1-6; 9 bases agree with TRBD1. The V gene end was trimmed by 6 bases and the J gene end by 0 bases; junction bases not matched to a gene: 9. The CDR3 runs 18 residues. The germline V gene encodes CDR1 MDHEN and CDR2 SYDVKM.

The chain recombines TRBV5-1 with TRBJ2-1; TRBD2 agrees at 7 bases. The length of the CDR3 is 15 residues. CDR1 and CDR2 (germline): SGHRS, YFSETQ. Germline trimming cut 4 bases from V and 4 bases from J; bases unmatched to any gene: 8. In DNA, the CDR3 is TGCGCCAGCAGCCCCGGGACTACAACGTACAATGAGCAGTTCTTC. Protein product: CASSPGTTTYNEQFF. Together with reference TRBV5-1 and TRBJ2-1, the CDR3 gives the full variable domain: KAGVTQTPRYLIKTRGQQVTLSCSPISGHRSVSWYQQTPGQGLQFLFEYFSETQRNKGNFPGRFSGRQFSNSRSEMNVSTLELGDSALYLCASSPGTTTYNEQFFGPGTRLTVL.

A single count supports this clone. The V call is TRBV6-1, the J call TRBJ2-1; D uncertain. The V end lost 2 bases, the J end lost 0 bases, and 11 bases lay between the germline ends. This CDR3 comprises 16 residues. Germline CDR1 is MNHNS and CDR2 is SASEGT. This CDR3 reads CASSERASSSYNEQFF. In nucleotides, the CDR3 is TGTGCCAGCAGTGAACGGGCAAGTAGCTCCTACAATGAGCAGTTCTTC.

The V and J genes are TRBV18 and TRBJ2-7; 7 bases are shared with TRBD1. This CDR3 has 12 residues. Germline CDR1 reads KGHSH; CDR2 reads LQKENI. Trimming took 8 bases from V and 4 from J; bases not matched to a gene: 5. In DNA, the CDR3 is TGTGCCAGCCAAACACAGGGGTACGAGCAGTACTTC. Amino acid sequence: CASQTQGYEQYF.

The J gene is TRBJ2-2, the V gene TRBV24-1; D is perhaps TRBD2 (5 bases). Trimming removed 5 bases at V and 2 bases at J, with 11 bases between. The V gene's germline CDR1 is KGHDR and CDR2 SFDVKD. This CDR3 region has 15 residues. This chain's CDR3 is CATSVPADNTGELFF. The CDR3 DNA is TGTGCCACCAGTGTCCCAGCGGATAACACCGGGGAGCTGTTTTTT.

The V gene is TRBV4-2, the J gene TRBJ1-5; possibly TRBD1 for D (5 bases). Germline lookup yields CDR1 LGHNA and CDR2 YNFKEQ. Trimming pared 1 base from V and 0 bases from J, leaving 10 bases between. The CDR3 is made up of 16 amino acids. The CDR3 here is CASSQGDSNSNQPQHF. The CDR3 nucleotides read TGTGCCAGCAGCCAAGGAGACAGTAATAGCAATCAGCCCCAGCATTTT.